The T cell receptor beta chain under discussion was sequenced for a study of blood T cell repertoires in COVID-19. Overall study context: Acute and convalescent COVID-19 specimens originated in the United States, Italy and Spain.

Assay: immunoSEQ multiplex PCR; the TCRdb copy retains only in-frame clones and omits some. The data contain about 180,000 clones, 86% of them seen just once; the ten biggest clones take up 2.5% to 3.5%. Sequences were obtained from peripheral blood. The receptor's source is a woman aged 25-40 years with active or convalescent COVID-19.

The CDR3 region is CASSYRERSYNEQFF. The CDR3 coding sequence is TGTGCCAGCAGTTACAGGGAGAGGTCCTACAATGAGCAGTTCTTC. This rearrangement joins TRBV2 to TRBJ2-1, with D perhaps TRBD1 (6 bases). The V and J ends lost 5 bases and 1 base respectively, with 12 bases between them. The CDR3 runs 15 residues. The germline CDR1 and CDR2 sequences are SNHLY and FYNNEI.